One sample yielded the 14 T cell receptor beta chains listed below, sequenced in a study of blood T cell repertoires in COVID-19. Some clones are missing from TCRdb's copy, which holds only in-frame ones; the method was immunoSEQ multiplex PCR. In the table there are about 120,000 clones, 88% of which are singletons. Sequenced: peripheral blood. The source is a human donor in a cohort sampled during active COVID-19.

The genes are TRBV19 and TRBJ1-2; D possibly corresponds to TRBD1 (6 bases). Germline loops: CDR1 LNHDA, CDR2 SQIVND (reference sequence). The V and J ends lost 6 bases and 4 bases respectively, with 15 bases between them. This CDR3 is 14 amino acids long. The CDR3 DNA reads TGTGCCAGTAGACTCGCACAGGGCCTCTATGGCTACACCTTC. As protein: CASRLAQGLYGYTF.

The CDR3 is CASSLWEANTEAFF. CDR3 coding DNA: TGTGCCAGCAGCCTTTGGGAGGCGAACACTGAAGCTTTCTTT. The chain recombines TRBV7-9 with TRBJ1-1; D not resolved. V was clipped by 5 bases and J by 1 base, with 11 bases between them. In germline, CDR1 is SEHNR, CDR2 FQNEAQ (reference sequence). The CDR3 runs to 14 residues.

The chain has TRBV20-1 and TRBJ1-2; 12 bases map to TRBD1. The CDR3 covers 15 residues. Trimming removed 3 bases from V and 5 bases from J; junction bases left unmatched: 7. The germline CDR1 and CDR2 sequences are DFQATT and SNEGSKA (reference sequence). The DNA for the CDR3 is TGCAGTGCTAGTCACGGGACAGGGGGCGGGTATGGCTACACCTTC. It is translated as CSASHGTGGGYGYTF.

The CDR3 reads CASSAVLAGHSYEQYF. The CDR3, as DNA: TGTGCCAGCAGTGCGGTACTAGCGGGACACTCCTACGAGCAGTACTTC. V and J are TRBV2 and TRBJ2-7; 10 bases agree with TRBD2. The CDR3 is made up of 16 amino acids. The junction had 6 bases not matched to a gene; V was cut back by 4 bases and J by 0 bases. Germline lookup yields CDR1 SNHLY and CDR2 FYNNEI.

The chain links TRBV29-1 to TRBJ2-3; D is perhaps TRBD2 (5 bases). Germline V gene lookup returns CDR1 SQVTM and CDR2 ANQGSEA. The V end lost 5 bases, the J end lost 0 bases, and 18 bases lay between the germline ends. The CDR3 runs 16 residues. In DNA form, the CDR3 reads TGCAGCGTTCCGCCCTCCTCGGGGTGGAGCACAGATACGCAGTATTTT. It yields the protein CSVPPSSGWSTDTQYF.

V gene TRBV28 combines with J gene TRBJ2-1, with TRBD2 matching over 7 bases. V lost 5 bases to trimming and J lost 9 bases; unmatched junction nucleotides: 7. The germline CDR1 and CDR2 sequences are MDHEN and SYDVKM. This CDR3 spans 13 amino acids. CDR3 sequence (DNA): TGTGCCAGCAGTGGGCAGGGAGGGGTTGAGCAGTTCTTC. Residues: CASSGQGGVEQFF.

The rearrangement links TRBV28 to TRBJ2-7; 9 bases agree with TRBD2. Trimming cost V 7 bases and J 3 bases; bases outside gene matches: 7. Germline V gives CDR1 MDHEN, CDR2 SYDVKM. This CDR3 comprises 14 residues. The CDR3 region is CASKGTSFNYEQYF. For the CDR3, the DNA is TGTGCCAGCAAAGGGACTAGCTTTAACTACGAGCAGTACTTC.

This rearrangement joins TRBV23-1 to TRBJ2-7, with 9 bases lining up with TRBD1. TRBV23-1 is an ORF; its function is uncertain. The CDR3 length is 17 residues. V lost 8 bases, J lost 2 bases, and 16 bases stayed unmatched. CDR3 protein: CASPSFTTGTGTYEQYF. CDR3 nucleotide sequence: TGCGCCAGCCCCTCGTTCACGACCGGGACAGGGACCTACGAGCAGTACTTC.

V usage is TRBV4-1 and J usage is TRBJ2-1, with 11 bases identical to TRBD2. V shed 4 bases, J shed 6 bases, and the junction held 14 bases outside the gene matches. CDR1 is MGHRA, CDR2 YSYEKL, per germline. The CDR3 sequence is 18 residues long. The CDR3 bases are TGCGCCAGCAGCCTGATCTCCAATAGCGGGGGGGCTGGCAATGAGCAGTTCTTC. Encoded protein: CASSLISNSGGAGNEQFF.

The chain links TRBV10-3 to TRBJ2-7; 9 bases agree with TRBD2. The junction had 2 bases not matched to a gene; V was cut back by 2 bases and J by 3 bases. Per germline, CDR1 ENHRY and CDR2 SYGVKD. The CDR3 loop spans 14 amino acids. In DNA form, the CDR3 reads TGTGCCATCAGTGAGGCTAGCGGGGACTACGAGCAGTACTTC. It yields the protein CAISEASGDYEQYF.

The chain has TRBV7-2 and TRBJ1-1; TRBD1 agrees at 8 bases. CDR3 length: 17 amino acids. CDR1 is SGHTA, CDR2 FQGNSA, per germline. Trimming removed 3 bases from V and 0 bases from J; junction bases left unmatched: 9. The CDR3 region is CASSFDRGRSMNTEAFF. CDR3 nucleotide sequence: TGTGCCAGCAGCTTCGACAGGGGTCGATCCATGAACACTGAAGCTTTCTTT. The variable domain in full, completed from reference TRBV7-2 and TRBJ1-1, reads GAGVSQSPSNKVTEKGKDVELRCDPISGHTALYWYRQSLGQGLEFLIYFQGNSAPDKSGLPSDRFSAERTGGSVSTLTIQRTQQEDSAVYLCASSFDRGRSMNTEAFFGQGTRLTVV.

The J gene is TRBJ2-1, the V gene TRBV10-3; 7 bases align to TRBD1. The CDR3 loop spans 14 amino acids. Per germline, CDR1 ENHRY and CDR2 SYGVKD. V lost 3 bases and J lost 5; bases outside the gene matches: 4. In nucleotides, the CDR3 is TGTGCCATCAGTGATTGGGACAGCAACAATGAGCAGTTCTTC. Encoded protein: CAISDWDSNNEQFF.

The V and J genes are TRBV10-3 and TRBJ2-1; 10 bases fit TRBD2. Germline values: CDR1 ENHRY, CDR2 SYGVKD. The trim removed 5 bases at V and 5 bases at J, leaving 9 bases unmatched. The CDR3 spans 16 residues. This chain's CDR3 is CAISLRLAGANNEQFF. The DNA of the CDR3 is TGTGCCATCAGTCTCCGCCTAGCGGGAGCGAACAATGAGCAGTTCTTC.

This chain connects TRBV6-5 to TRBJ2-3, with TRBD1 identical over 7 bases. CDR3 size: 16 residues. Germline V gene lookup returns CDR1 MNHEY and CDR2 SVGAGI. Trimming removed 0 bases from V and 4 bases from J; junction bases left unmatched: 7. CDR3 region: CASSYSKGAGSDTQYF. The CDR3 coding sequence is TGTGCCAGCAGTTACTCGAAGGGGGCTGGTTCAGATACGCAGTATTTT.